This T cell receptor (beta chain) was sequenced during a study of blood T cell repertoires in COVID-19. The wider study: Researchers got acute and convalescent COVID-19 samples from the United States, Italy and Spain. Nucleic acid was either cDNA or gDNA, and it came from T cells, B-cell-depleted T cells, or PBMCs.

Recovered status applied to Cohort 3 donors who had two consecutive negative PCRs. It also applied to those with clearance or with symptom resolution. Authors' data handling: By means of reference gene primer amplification, nucleated cell counts were estimated. Measured with immunoSEQ multiplex PCR; TCRdb has only the in-frame clones, and not every one. That table furnishes V, J and clone size, whereas the DNA furnished D and trimming. The data show approximately 280,000 clones, with about 89% seen just once and approximately 2.4% held by the top ten. Germline lookup yields CDR1 SGHDN and CDR2 FVKESK. V lost 2 bases and J 5 bases, leaving 12 bases between the germline ends. CDR3 length equals 15 residues.

The sequence derives from a woman aged 18-35 years who had recovered from COVID-19. Source material: PBMCs or T cells enriched from blood (not recorded which). V usage is TRBV14 and J usage is TRBJ1-4; D gene uncertain. CDR3 amino acids: CASSQSRQSNEKLFF. The CDR3 coding sequence is TGTGCCAGCAGCCAAAGCAGGCAATCGAATGAAAAACTGTTTTTT.